This T cell receptor beta chain was sequenced during a study of T cell repertoires in cytomegalovirus infection. Germline assignment: CDR1 SGHTA and CDR2 FQGNSA. Trimming took off 2 bases at V and 1 base at J, with 12 bases between the two ends. The CDR3 has 15 amino acids. From the reads, TCRdb called clonotypes with MiXCR, one entry per CDR3 protein. The sample shows about 310,000 distinct CDR3 sequences, around 25% of them seen only once. This clonotype was observed many times. Its antigen is unknown. This clonotype originated in a human donor in good health (CMV status not recorded). Some clones in this sample may be carry-over from other donors' samples. Here the sequenced sample was cultured PBMCs, taken from culture after CMV antigen stimulation. This chain joins TRBV7-2 and TRBJ2-7; possible D gene TRBD2, 5 bases. For the CDR3, the DNA is TGTGCCAGCAGCTTAATCCGAGGACTTTCCTACGAGCAGTACTTC. It encodes CASSLIRGLSYEQYF.